Below are 9 T cell receptor beta chains sequenced from a single sample in a study of blood T cell repertoires in COVID-19. Profiled with immunoSEQ multiplex PCR; TCRdb holds only in-frame clones, not every one. The sample consists of roughly 190,000 clones, approximately 80% of them appearing once. The specimen sequenced was peripheral blood. These receptors originate from a woman in her 50s with active or convalescent COVID-19.

The chain is built from TRBV5-6 and TRBJ1-5; D is undetermined. V was trimmed by 0 bases and J by 4 bases, leaving 8 bases between them. The CDR3 has 14 residues. Germline V gene sequence: CDR1 SGHDT, CDR2 YYEEEE. The CDR3 is CASSLGRRNQPQHF. DNA of the CDR3: TGTGCCAGCAGCTTGGGGAGGAGAAATCAGCCCCAGCATTTT.

J is TRBJ2-5 and V is TRBV30, with TRBD2 identical over 7 bases. The V gene's germline CDR1 is GTSNPN and CDR2 SVGIG (reference sequence). This CDR3 region has 12 residues. V was pared by 5 bases and J by 4 bases, with 4 bases of the junction left unmatched. CDR3 in amino acids: CAWGAGSETQYF. The CDR3 DNA reads TGTGCCTGGGGAGCGGGATCAGAGACCCAGTACTTC.

The CDR3 region has the DNA TGTGCCAGCAGCTTCGGTAGTTCAAACGCCGGGGAGCTGTTTTTT. Its translation: CASSFGSSNAGELFF. This chain links TRBV7-2 with TRBJ2-2; D remains ambiguous. The CDR3 totals 15 residues. V shed 3 bases and J shed 6 bases, with 14 bases lying between them. CDR1 and CDR2 from the germline V gene are SGHTA and FQGNSA.

V and J are TRBV11-2 and TRBJ2-1; TRBD2 aligns across 13 bases. Germline V gives CDR1 SGHAT, CDR2 FQNNGV. V shed 5 bases and J 8 bases; nucleotides not matched to a gene: 6. The CDR3 runs to 15 residues. The CDR3 nucleotides are TGTGCCAGCAGCCGAGGACTAGCGGGAGTTGATGAGCAGTTCTTC. Translation gives CASSRGLAGVDEQFF.

This rearrangement joins TRBV28 to TRBJ2-7; TRBD2 matches 13 bases. Per germline, CDR1 MDHEN and CDR2 SYDVKM. The CDR3 has 15 amino acids. The V and J ends lost 4 bases and 3 bases, in that order; junction bases with no gene match: 3. In nucleotides, the CDR3 is TGTGCCAGCAGTTCCGGGACTAGCGGGATCTACGAGCAGTACTTC. It is translated as CASSSGTSGIYEQYF.

The chain uses TRBV14 and TRBJ1-6; D remains ambiguous. Germline CDR1 and CDR2: SGHDN and FVKESK. The CDR3 has 13 residues. Trimming took 2 bases from V and 10 from J, leaving 9 bases between them. The chain's CDR3 is CASSQIRGSPLHF. The CDR3 bases are TGTGCCAGCAGCCAAATAAGAGGCTCACCCCTCCACTTT. Full variable domain (rest looked up from reference TRBV14 and TRBJ1-6): EAGVTQFPSHSVIEKGQTVTLRCDPISGHDNLYWYRRVMGKEIKFLLHFVKESKQDESGMPNNRFLAERTGGTYSTLKVQPAELEDSGVYFCASSQIRGSPLHFGNGTRLTVT.

This chain uses TRBV7-8 with TRBJ1-5; D is perhaps TRBD1 (6 bases). Germline CDR1 reads SGHVS; CDR2 reads FQNEAQ. Trimming took off 1 base at V and 4 bases at J, with 11 bases between the two ends. The CDR3 contains 15 residues. This CDR3 is CASSLEQGRNQPQHF. Here the CDR3 DNA reads TGTGCCAGCAGCTTAGAACAGGGTCGGAATCAGCCCCAGCATTTT.

V usage is TRBV13 and J usage is TRBJ1-2, with D uncertain. The germline CDR1 and CDR2 sequences are PRHDT and FYEKMQ (reference sequence). Trimming removed 2 bases from V and 12 bases from J, with 16 bases in between. This CDR3 comprises 13 residues. CDR3 coding DNA: TGTGCCAGCAGCTTACGCCGACTCCCGCCCAACACCTTC. It codes for CASSLRRLPPNTF.

The J gene is TRBJ2-7, the V gene TRBV19, with D possibly being TRBD1 (5 bases). Trimming took off 1 base at V and 3 bases at J, with 7 bases between the two ends. The CDR3 totals 13 residues. Germline lookup yields CDR1 LNHDA and CDR2 SQIVND (reference sequence). CDR3 DNA: TGTGCCAGTAGTATAGGAACAGGCTACGAGCAGTACTTC. Translated, it gives CASSIGTGYEQYF.